Listed here are 32 T cell receptor beta chains from one sample, sequenced in a study of T cell responses to AZD1222 COVID-19 vaccine. Sequencing was performed with immunoSEQ multiplex PCR; in TCRdb, only in-frame clones are kept and a portion is missing. Of more than 60,000 clones in the sample, 85% were seen once. The sample in question was peripheral blood, obtained on day 0 of AZD1222 vaccination. The receptors shown here come from an adult in good health.

The genes are TRBV28 and TRBJ2-7; TRBD1 aligns across 10 bases. With 8 bases clipped from V and 3 bases from J, the junction kept 19 bases outside the gene matches. Germline CDR1 and CDR2: MDHEN and SYDVKM. The CDR3 runs to 18 residues. The CDR3 DNA reads as TGTGCCAGCCTGCCCCTCCCGGGACAGGGGAGGGGTGGCTACGAGCAGTACTTC. Amino acid sequence: CASLPLPGQGRGGYEQYF.

The rearrangement uses TRBV29-1 and TRBJ1-5; D gene ambiguous. Per germline, CDR1 SQVTM and CDR2 ANQGSEA. The CDR3 totals 12 residues. V lost 7 bases and J 3 bases, leaving 10 bases between the germline ends. The CDR3 nucleotides read TGCAGCGCCGCAGGCTCCAATCAGCCCCAGCATTTT. This encodes CSAAGSNQPQHF.

The rearrangement links TRBV5-1 to TRBJ1-3, with 11 bases lining up with TRBD1. Germline lookup yields CDR1 SGHRS and CDR2 YFSETQ. Trimming removed 4 bases from V and 2 bases from J; junction bases left unmatched: 5. The CDR3 contains 16 residues. DNA for the CDR3: TGCGCCAGCAGCACCGGGACAGGGGGAGCTGGAAACACCATATATTTT. Its protein is CASSTGTGGAGNTIYF.

The rearrangement joins TRBV6-5 to TRBJ1-2; the D gene is possibly TRBD1 (6 bases). V was clipped by 6 bases and J by 3 bases, with 17 bases between them. The CDR3 loop spans 15 amino acids. Looked up from germline, CDR1 is MNHEY and CDR2 is SVGAGI. The CDR3: CASSSNVGGYYGYTF. CDR3 in DNA: TGTGCCAGCAGCTCCAACGTGGGGGGCTACTATGGCTACACCTTC.

The V gene is TRBV7-3, the J gene TRBJ2-7; TRBD2 matches 9 bases. V shed 2 bases, J shed 3 bases, and the junction held 5 bases outside the gene matches. This CDR3 has 15 residues. Germline CDR1 is SGHTA and CDR2 is FQGTGA. Here the CDR3 reads CASSLFATSGYEQYF. The CDR3 nucleotides are TGTGCCAGCAGCTTATTCGCGACTAGCGGCTACGAGCAGTACTTC.

The chain carries TRBV19 and TRBJ1-1; D unresolved. V lost 5 bases to trimming and J lost 5 bases, with 15 bases between them. This CDR3 region has 14 residues. The germline CDR1 and CDR2 sequences are LNHDA and SQIVND (reference sequence). The CDR3 protein is CASSPTGQRTEAFF. The CDR3 DNA follows: TGTGCCAGTAGTCCCACGGGCCAGAGAACTGAAGCTTTCTTT.

This chain joins TRBV29-1 and TRBJ2-7; TRBD1 is a possible D gene (5 bases). The CDR3 loop spans 11 amino acids. V was shortened by 4 bases and J by 4 bases, with 8 bases between the two germline ends. CDR1 is SQVTM, CDR2 ANQGSEA, per germline. CDR3 sequence: CSVGDSYEQYF. DNA for the CDR3: TGCAGCGTTGGTGACAGTTACGAGCAGTACTTC.

The chain employs TRBV6-5 and TRBJ1-6; no reliable D call. V shed 6 bases and J shed 6 bases, with 12 bases lying between them. The CDR3 length is 14 residues. Germline values: CDR1 MNHEY, CDR2 SVGAGI. Here the CDR3 reads CASSRTAPNSPLHF. CDR3 sequence (DNA): TGTGCCAGCAGCCGCACCGCACCTAATTCACCCCTCCACTTT.

The chain couples TRBV29-1 to TRBJ1-6; the D is unclear. The CDR3 covers 12 residues. The V end lost 7 bases, the J end lost 7 bases, and 11 bases lay between the germline ends. CDR1 SQVTM and CDR2 ANQGSEA come from the germline V gene. The CDR3 DNA reads as TGCAGCGCGGGAATCGAGAATTCACCCCTCCACTTT. Amino acid sequence: CSAGIENSPLHF. The full variable domain, in which reference TRBV29-1 and TRBJ1-6 provide the parts outside the CDR3, is SAVISQKPSRDICQRGTSLTIQCQVDSQVTMMFWYRQQPGQSLTLIATANQGSEATYESGFVIDKFPISRPNLTFSTLTVSNMSPEDSSIYLCSAGIENSPLHFGNGTRLTVT.

CDR3 sequence reads: CASSFLAGGYSYEQYF. CDR3 DNA: TGTGCCAGCAGTTTCCTAGCGGGGGGGTACTCCTACGAGCAGTACTTC. The gene calls are TRBV28 and TRBJ2-7; 12 positions agree with TRBD2. From germline, CDR1 is MDHEN and CDR2 SYDVKM. V lost 3 bases to trimming and J lost 0 bases; unmatched junction nucleotides: 3. CDR3 length equals 16 residues.

The chain joins TRBV7-3 to TRBJ1-5; TRBD1 agrees at 7 bases. V lost 5 bases, J lost 10 bases, and 8 bases stayed unmatched. Germline CDR1 is SGHTA and CDR2 is FQGTGA. The CDR3 extends over 13 amino acids. This chain's CDR3 is CASSVQGFGPQHF. The CDR3 DNA sequence: TGTGCCAGCAGCGTACAGGGGTTCGGTCCCCAGCATTTT.

The chain recombines TRBV28 with TRBJ1-5; D is undetermined. CDR3 size: 12 residues. In germline, CDR1 is MDHEN, CDR2 SYDVKM. V lost 5 bases, J lost 4 bases, and 6 bases lay in between. CDR3 loop: CASSPPNQPQHF. CDR3 DNA sequence: TGTGCCAGCAGTCCCCCAAATCAGCCCCAGCATTTT.

This chain connects TRBV5-1 to TRBJ1-6; 7 bases align to TRBD1. This CDR3 is built from 15 residues. CDR1 and CDR2 from the germline V gene are SGHRS and YFSETQ. V shed 4 bases and J 7 bases; nucleotides not matched to a gene: 8. The DNA of the CDR3 is TGCGCCAGCAGCCCGGTAGGACAGGAGAATTCACCCCTCCACTTT. It translates to CASSPVGQENSPLHF.

The V and J genes are TRBV7-9 and TRBJ1-6; D is perhaps TRBD1 (5 bases). Germline V CDR1 and CDR2: SEHNR, FQNEAQ (reference sequence). This CDR3 has 13 residues. Trimming took off 8 bases at V and 10 bases at J, with 15 bases between the two ends. The CDR3 coding sequence is TGTGCCAGCGGCCGGGGGGGTCAATCACCCCTCCACTTT. Translation gives CASGRGGQSPLHF.

The V and J genes are TRBV3-1 (or the pseudogene TRBV3-2) and TRBJ2-1; TRBD2 matches at 7 bases. V dropped 1 base and J dropped 1; count of bases not matched to a gene: 7. Per germline, CDR1 LGHDT and CDR2 YNNKEL (reference sequence). The CDR3 consists of 17 residues. CDR3 amino acids: CASSQGLRRGSYNEQFF. The CDR3 DNA is TGTGCCAGCAGCCAAGGCCTTCGGCGGGGGTCCTACAATGAGCAGTTCTTC.

This clone was seen just once. The rearrangement uses TRBV6-5 and TRBJ2-5, with D unclear. Trimming pared 11 bases from V and 0 bases from J, leaving 10 bases between. This CDR3 contains 12 residues. Germline values: CDR1 MNHEY, CDR2 SVGAGI. CDR3 loop: CAASWYQETQYF. The CDR3 bases are TGTGCCGCGTCCTGGTACCAAGAGACCCAGTACTTC.

This clone came up once. This sequence joins TRBV6-1 and TRBJ2-7; the D is unclear. CDR1 and CDR2 from the germline V gene are MNHNS and SASEGT. Trimming took off 0 bases at V and 4 bases at J, with 7 bases between the two ends. There are 13 residues in the CDR3. The CDR3 DNA is TGTGCCAGCAGTGAAGCCCTTAGGTACGAGCAGTACTTC. Translating it yields CASSEALRYEQYF.

This clone has a handful of counts. V and J are TRBV28 and TRBJ2-5; 14 bases line up with TRBD2. J gave up 2 bases and V 5 bases, and 4 bases lay outside the gene matches. Germline-derived CDR1 and CDR2 are MDHEN and SYDVKM. CDR3 length equals 16 residues. DNA of the CDR3: TGTGCCAGCAGTCCAGGACTAGCGGGGGGTCAAGAGACCCAGTACTTC. Amino acid sequence: CASSPGLAGGQETQYF. The variable domain in full, with the rest retrieved from reference TRBV28 and TRBJ2-5, is DVKVTQSSRYLVKRTGEKVFLECVQDMDHENMFWYRQDPGLGLRLIYFSYDVKMKEKGDIPEGYSVSREKKERFSLILESASTNQTSMYLCASSPGLAGGQETQYFGPGTRLLVL.

This clone was found once. CDR3 DNA sequence: TGTGCCAGCAGCGTTACAGGGAGGACTGAAGCTTTCTTT. As protein: CASSVTGRTEAFF. The V call is TRBV7-3, the J call TRBJ1-1; perhaps TRBD1 as D (6 bases). The CDR3 is 13 amino acids. CDR1 and CDR2 from the germline V gene are SGHTA and FQGTGA. V dropped 5 bases and J dropped 5 bases, with 12 bases sitting between them.

The chain is built from TRBV6-5 and TRBJ1-3, with D tentatively TRBD1 (5 bases). Per germline, CDR1 MNHEY and CDR2 SVGAGI. V shed 6 bases and J shed 0 bases, with 9 bases lying between them. The CDR3 is made up of 14 amino acids. The CDR3 is CASRPDTSGNTIYF. The DNA of the CDR3 is TGTGCCAGCAGACCGGACACCTCTGGAAACACCATATATTTT.

The chain joins TRBV6-5 to TRBJ2-3; TRBD1 is a possible D gene (5 bases). CDR1 is MNHEY, CDR2 SVGAGI, per germline. The V gene lost 0 bases and the J gene lost 1 base, with 8 bases spanning the gap. The CDR3 covers 15 residues. CDR3 sequence (DNA): TGTGCCAGCAGTTACTCGGGGCAGGGCACAGATACGCAGTATTTT. Encoded protein: CASSYSGQGTDTQYF.

The chain recombines TRBV6-4 with TRBJ1-1; unclear D gene. CDR1 is MRHNA and CDR2 is SNTAGT in the germline V gene. V gave up 4 bases and J gave up 4 bases, with 10 bases separating them. The CDR3 sequence is 13 residues long. CDR3 coding DNA: TGTGCCAGCAGTGGTGGAGGGTCCACTGAAGCTTTCTTT. Translating it yields CASSGGGSTEAFF.

This rearrangement joins TRBV7-3 to TRBJ2-3; possible D gene TRBD2, 7 bases. Trimming took off 0 bases at V and 5 bases at J, with 12 bases between the two ends. The length of the CDR3 is 15 residues. Germline lookup yields CDR1 SGHTA and CDR2 FQGTGA. The CDR3 spells CASSLTGGHKDTQYF. The CDR3 nucleotides read TGTGCCAGCAGCTTAACGGGGGGGCATAAAGATACGCAGTATTTT.

The rearrangement uses TRBV6-5 and TRBJ1-1; TRBD1 is a possible D gene (5 bases). The CDR3 has 12 amino acids. The germline V and J ends were trimmed by 8 bases and 2 bases, with 9 bases remaining between them. CDR1 is MNHEY and CDR2 is SVGAGI in the germline V gene. The CDR3 bases are TGTGCCAGCCGGACACTAAACACTGAAGCTTTCTTT. This gives the protein CASRTLNTEAFF.

The V gene is TRBV15, the J gene TRBJ1-2; unclear D gene. V lost 4 bases, J lost 8 bases, and 17 bases lay in between. CDR3 size: 14 residues. Germline lookup yields CDR1 LNHNV and CDR2 YYDKDF (reference sequence). This CDR3 is CATSNLRGAKGYTF. The CDR3 DNA follows: TGTGCCACCAGCAACTTACGAGGAGCAAAAGGCTACACCTTC.

This clone showed up just a few times. The chain recombines TRBV5-6 with TRBJ2-2; D unresolved. The CDR3 length is 15 residues. The V gene's germline CDR1 is SGHDT and CDR2 YYEEEE. V was clipped by 0 bases and J by 3 bases, with 9 bases between them. The CDR3 coding sequence is TGTGCCAGCAGCTTGGTTGCTTTCGACACCGGGGAGCTGTTTTTT. Its translation: CASSLVAFDTGELFF.

The chain joins TRBV10-3 to TRBJ1-2; tentatively, D is TRBD1 (5 bases). This CDR3 spans 12 amino acids. V was shortened by 6 bases and J by 9 bases, with 14 bases between the two germline ends. CDR1 is ENHRY, CDR2 SYGVKD, per germline. The CDR3 DNA reads TGTGCCATCAGGAAGACAGAGGATAGCTACACCTTC. Translated, it gives CAIRKTEDSYTF.

V gene TRBV28 combines with J gene TRBJ1-2; D not certain. V gave up 8 bases and J gave up 4 bases, with 14 bases separating them. The CDR3 sequence is 13 residues long. CDR1 MDHEN and CDR2 SYDVKM come from the germline V gene. The CDR3 DNA follows: TGTGCCAGCTTTGACTTTCCAGGCTATGGCTACACCTTC. It encodes CASFDFPGYGYTF.

CDR3 in amino acids: CASSYPSGGFNGELFF. DNA for the CDR3: TGTGCCAGCAGCTACCCTAGCGGGGGGTTTAACGGGGAGCTGTTTTTT. V gene TRBV7-2 combines with J gene TRBJ2-2, with TRBD2 identical over 11 bases. Germline CDR1 SGHTA, CDR2 FQGNSA. The CDR3 sequence is 16 residues long. Germline trimming cut 4 bases from V and 7 bases from J; bases unmatched to any gene: 8.

Written as DNA, the CDR3 is TGTGCCAGCAGCTGGACAGGGGGGAACACTGAAGCTTTCTTT. Translating it yields CASSWTGGNTEAFF. The chain employs TRBV6-5 and TRBJ1-1, with 10 positions matching TRBD1. Per the germline V gene, CDR1 is MNHEY and CDR2 is SVGAGI. The CDR3 is 14 residues long. With 6 bases clipped from V and 1 base from J, the junction kept 2 bases outside the gene matches.

CDR3 region: CASSRGGGDQPQHF. CDR3 nucleotides: TGTGCCAGCAGTCGCGGAGGGGGTGATCAGCCCCAGCATTTT. This chain links TRBV7-3 with TRBJ1-5; D may be TRBD1 (6 bases). Trimming took 6 bases from V and 5 from J, leaving 14 bases between them. CDR3 length: 14 amino acids. Germline V CDR1 and CDR2: SGHTA, FQGTGA.

In its sample, this clone was seen a few times. The CDR3 nucleotides are TGTGCCAGCAGGAAGGACAGGGTTACCGCTGGCGAGCAGTACTTC. This gives the protein CASRKDRVTAGEQYF. This sequence joins TRBV6-5 and TRBJ2-7; 8 bases match TRBD1. J was trimmed by 6 bases and V by 6 bases; bases with no gene match: 13. The CDR3 is made up of 15 amino acids. The germline V gene has CDR1 MNHEY and CDR2 SVGAGI.